The TCR beta chain described here comes from a study of cytomegalovirus exposure and HLA in healthy donors. The study's findings and limits: A missense variant in DCLRE1C was later tied to TCR beta V- and J-gene trimming. Many donors shared some public TCRs, even though most TCR sequences were rare. As immune exposure information, only CMV serostatus was available. High specificity and sensitivity for cytomegalovirus status were reported for the classifier.

13 Jbeta primers and 60 Vbeta primers were used for the PCR. Clones were sequenced by immunoSEQ multiplex PCR, and TCRdb holds only the in-frame ones, with some missing. The sample shows about 150,000 clones, approximately 80% of them seen only once. As concerns this clone: Antigen unknown.

Per germline, CDR1 SGHRS and CDR2 YFSETQ. The CDR3 is 14 amino acids. V lost 4 bases and J 0 bases, leaving 11 bases between the germline ends. This sequence was found in a woman between 40 and 55 years old in good health and CMV-seropositive. V gene TRBV5-1 combines with J gene TRBJ2-7; D remains unclear. The sample was PBMCs. This CDR3 reads CASSRLGDSYEQYF. CDR3 nucleotides: TGCGCCAGCAGCCGACTCGGCGACTCCTACGAGCAGTACTTC.